These T cell receptor beta chains were read from a single sample in a study of blood T cell repertoires in COVID-19. Profiling relied on immunoSEQ multiplex PCR, and the TCRdb table lists in-frame clones only, not all of them. The data contain 100,000 to 150,000 clones, around four fifths of them singletons. The sample consisted of peripheral blood. The receptors shown here come from a man in his forties with active or convalescent COVID-19. CDR3s include the opening cysteine and the closing phenylalanine or tryptophan. The D gene is left open where the match is weak. Expanded clones get a size class; other rows say once, few or many, or leave the size out.

v_call: TRBV5-5; clone_size: .; d_call: TRBD2; j_call: TRBJ2-2; cdr3_aa: CASSLRLAGDTGELFF; cdr3_nt: TGTGCCAGCAGCTTGAGACTAGCGGGAGACACCGGGGAGCTGTTTTTT
v_call: TRBV30; clone_size: .; d_call: .; j_call: TRBJ1-4; cdr3_aa: CAWSGPPGGEVNEKLFF; cdr3_nt: TGTGCCTGGAGTGGCCCGCCGGGGGGGGAGGTCAATGAAAAACTGTTTTTT
v_call: TRBV5-4; clone_size: .; d_call: TRBD1; j_call: TRBJ2-7; cdr3_aa: CASSTAGTGVFYEQYF; cdr3_nt: TGTGCCAGCAGCACGGCCGGGACAGGGGTCTTCTACGAGCAGTACTTC
v_call: TRBV2; clone_size: .; d_call: TRBD2; j_call: TRBJ2-5; cdr3_aa: CASTRTSGGTQYF; cdr3_nt: TGTGCCAGCACCCGGACTAGCGGGGGGACCCAGTACTTC
v_call: TRBV6-2/TRBV6-3; clone_size: .; d_call: TRBD2; j_call: TRBJ2-1; cdr3_aa: CASSMLAGAYNEQFF; cdr3_nt: TGTGCCAGCAGTATGCTAGCGGGGGCCTACAATGAGCAGTTCTTC
v_call: TRBV19; clone_size: .; d_call: TRBD1; j_call: TRBJ1-6; cdr3_aa: CASSPRTGVSSPLHF; cdr3_nt: TGTGCCAGTAGTCCTCGGACAGGGGTAAGTTCACCCCTCCACTTT
v_call: TRBV30; clone_size: once; d_call: TRBD1; j_call: TRBJ1-1; cdr3_aa: CAWSVKAGTGSPEAFF; cdr3_nt: TGTGCCTGGAGTGTGAAAGCCGGGACAGGGTCCCCTGAAGCTTTCTTT
v_call: TRBV27; clone_size: .; d_call: .; j_call: TRBJ2-1; cdr3_aa: CASSLSLTVSSYNEQFF; cdr3_nt: TGTGCCAGCAGTTTATCCTTGACAGTTAGCTCCTACAATGAGCAGTTCTTC
v_call: TRBV18; clone_size: once; d_call: TRBD1; j_call: TRBJ2-3; cdr3_aa: CASSPQGGGFADTQYF; cdr3_nt: TGTGCCAGCTCACCACAAGGGGGCGGATTCGCAGATACGCAGTATTTT
v_call: TRBV6-1; clone_size: .; d_call: .; j_call: TRBJ1-1; cdr3_aa: CASSLHANTEAFF; cdr3_nt: TGTGCCAGCAGCTTACACGCAAACACTGAAGCTTTCTTT
v_call: TRBV25-1; clone_size: .; d_call: .; j_call: TRBJ2-7; cdr3_aa: CASRRGLYEQYF; cdr3_nt: TGTGCCAGCCGGAGGGGGCTCTACGAGCAGTACTTC
v_call: TRBV6-5; clone_size: .; d_call: .; j_call: TRBJ1-4; cdr3_aa: CASSGRGLEEKLFF; cdr3_nt: TGTGCCAGCAGCGGCAGGGGTTTAGAGGAAAAACTGTTTTTT
v_call: TRBV9; clone_size: once; d_call: TRBD2; j_call: TRBJ2-1; cdr3_aa: CASSPPGGKGGLGLRNEQFF; cdr3_nt: TGTGCCAGCAGCCCCCCGGGGGGGAAGGGAGGTCTGGGACTAAGAAATGAGCAGTTCTTC
v_call: TRBV6-5; clone_size: .; d_call: TRBD1; j_call: TRBJ2-2; cdr3_aa: CASSSRQGGGELFF; cdr3_nt: TGTGCCAGCAGTAGCAGACAGGGCGGCGGGGAGCTGTTTTTT
v_call: TRBV7-9; clone_size: .; d_call: TRBD1; j_call: TRBJ1-4; cdr3_aa: CASNTGQANEKLFF; cdr3_nt: TGTGCCAGCAATACAGGACAGGCGAATGAAAAACTGTTTTTT
v_call: TRBV5-1; clone_size: .; d_call: TRBD2; j_call: TRBJ2-5; cdr3_aa: CASSLSGGAQETQYF; cdr3_nt: TGCGCCAGCAGCCTGAGCGGGGGGGCTCAAGAGACCCAGTACTTC
v_call: TRBV4-3; clone_size: .; d_call: .; j_call: TRBJ2-3; cdr3_aa: CASSQDARGPTDTQYF; cdr3_nt: TGCGCCAGCAGCCAAGATGCGCGGGGGCCCACAGATACGCAGTATTTT
v_call: TRBV30; clone_size: .; d_call: .; j_call: TRBJ2-5; cdr3_aa: CAGTRRVTETQYF; cdr3_nt: TGTGCCGGAACAAGGAGGGTTACGGAGACCCAGTACTTC
v_call: TRBV11-2; clone_size: .; d_call: TRBD1; j_call: TRBJ2-7; cdr3_aa: CASSLNAGGGSYEQYF; cdr3_nt: TGTGCCAGCAGCTTAAACGCAGGGGGTGGTTCGTACGAGCAGTACTTC
v_call: TRBV6-5; clone_size: .; d_call: TRBD1; j_call: TRBJ2-3; cdr3_aa: CASRFTGTGWDTQYF; cdr3_nt: TGTGCCAGCAGATTCACCGGGACAGGCTGGGATACGCAGTATTTT
v_call: TRBV19; clone_size: .; d_call: .; j_call: TRBJ1-2; cdr3_aa: CASSTGQKSGYTF; cdr3_nt: TGTGCCAGTAGTACGGGACAAAAAAGCGGCTACACCTTC
v_call: TRBV28; clone_size: .; d_call: TRBD1; j_call: TRBJ1-6; cdr3_aa: CASSSLGQGNSPLHF; cdr3_nt: TGTGCCAGCAGTTCTCTGGGACAGGGTAATTCACCCCTCCACTTT
v_call: TRBV11-2; clone_size: .; d_call: TRBD2; j_call: TRBJ2-1; cdr3_aa: CASRPSAGTSESSYNEQFF; cdr3_nt: TGTGCCAGCAGACCTTCGGCCGGGACTAGCGAAAGCTCCTACAATGAGCAGTTCTTC
v_call: TRBV10-1; clone_size: once; d_call: TRBD2; j_call: TRBJ2-3; cdr3_aa: CASSGMAGDTDTQYF; cdr3_nt: TGCGCCAGCAGTGGGATGGCGGGGGACACAGATACGCAGTATTTT
v_call: TRBV5-6; clone_size: .; d_call: .; j_call: TRBJ2-1; cdr3_aa: CASSLGLAHPNEQFF; cdr3_nt: TGTGCCAGCAGCTTGGGACTTGCCCACCCAAATGAGCAGTTCTTC
v_call: TRBV30; clone_size: .; d_call: TRBD2; j_call: TRBJ2-2; cdr3_aa: CALNPRAGAGELFF; cdr3_nt: TGTGCCTTAAACCCCAGGGCGGGGGCCGGGGAGCTGTTTTTT
v_call: TRBV7-2; clone_size: .; d_call: TRBD1; j_call: TRBJ1-3; cdr3_aa: CASSLQGQTAGNTIYF; cdr3_nt: TGTGCCAGCAGCTTACAGGGACAGACTGCTGGAAACACCATATATTTT
v_call: TRBV15; clone_size: .; d_call: TRBD1; j_call: TRBJ2-2; cdr3_aa: CARTGTNTGELFF; cdr3_nt: TGTGCCAGGACAGGGACTAACACCGGGGAGCTGTTTTTT
v_call: TRBV27; clone_size: .; d_call: .; j_call: TRBJ2-2; cdr3_aa: CASRTALANTGELFF; cdr3_nt: TGTGCCAGCAGGACAGCGTTAGCGAACACCGGGGAGCTGTTTTTT
v_call: TRBV5-1; clone_size: .; d_call: .; j_call: TRBJ2-2; cdr3_aa: CASSLVSDTGELFF; cdr3_nt: TGCGCCAGCAGCTTGGTGTCTGACACCGGGGAGCTGTTTTTT
v_call: TRBV2; clone_size: .; d_call: .; j_call: TRBJ2-1; cdr3_aa: CASSEWSSSYNEQFF; cdr3_nt: TGTGCCAGCAGTGAGTGGTCTAGCTCCTACAATGAGCAGTTCTTC
v_call: TRBV6-6; clone_size: medium-sized; d_call: .; j_call: TRBJ1-2; cdr3_aa: CASSYADYGYTF; cdr3_nt: TGTGCCAGCAGTTACGCAGATTATGGCTACACCTTC
v_call: TRBV20-1; clone_size: .; d_call: TRBD1; j_call: TRBJ1-1; cdr3_aa: CSASHQGAGRDTEAFF; cdr3_nt: TGCAGTGCTAGTCACCAGGGGGCTGGTAGGGACACTGAAGCTTTCTTT
v_call: TRBV9; clone_size: many; d_call: TRBD1; j_call: TRBJ2-4; cdr3_aa: CASSVGDRVENIQYF; cdr3_nt: TGTGCCAGCAGCGTAGGCGACAGGGTGGAAAACATTCAGTACTTC
v_call: TRBV5-1; clone_size: .; d_call: .; j_call: TRBJ2-7; cdr3_aa: CASSSTGTSYEQYF; cdr3_nt: TGCGCCAGCAGCTCAACCGGGACAAGCTACGAGCAGTACTTC
v_call: TRBV6-2/TRBV6-3; clone_size: few; d_call: .; j_call: TRBJ1-2; cdr3_aa: CASSRGQIYGYTF; cdr3_nt: TGTGCCAGCAGTCGCGGACAGATCTATGGCTACACCTTC
v_call: TRBV6-1; clone_size: .; d_call: .; j_call: TRBJ1-1; cdr3_aa: CASSEFEGRTTEAFF; cdr3_nt: TGTGCCAGCAGTGAATTTGAGGGGAGGACCACTGAAGCTTTCTTT
v_call: TRBV19; clone_size: once; d_call: .; j_call: TRBJ2-3; cdr3_aa: CASSTLPGDTQYF; cdr3_nt: TGTGCCAGTAGTACGCTACCGGGGGATACGCAGTATTTT
v_call: TRBV27; clone_size: .; d_call: .; j_call: TRBJ2-7; cdr3_aa: CASSLPGLGRREQYF; cdr3_nt: TGTGCCAGCAGTTTACCGGGACTTGGGAGACGCGAGCAGTACTTC
v_call: TRBV14; clone_size: .; d_call: .; j_call: TRBJ1-1; cdr3_aa: CASSQAARGNTEAFF; cdr3_nt: TGTGCCAGCAGCCAAGCAGCCAGGGGGAACACTGAAGCTTTCTTT
v_call: TRBV6-6; clone_size: .; d_call: .; j_call: TRBJ2-2; cdr3_aa: CASSNQVDTGELFF; cdr3_nt: TGTGCCAGCAGTAATCAGGTGGACACCGGGGAGCTGTTTTTT
v_call: TRBV27; clone_size: .; d_call: TRBD1; j_call: TRBJ2-2; cdr3_aa: CASRSGGGRTTGELFF; cdr3_nt: TGTGCCAGCAGGTCAGGGGGCGGAAGGACCACCGGGGAGCTGTTTTTT
v_call: TRBV5-1; clone_size: few; d_call: TRBD1; j_call: TRBJ2-2; cdr3_aa: CASSEGQGSWAGELFF; cdr3_nt: TGCGCCAGCAGCGAGGGACAGGGAAGTTGGGCCGGGGAGCTGTTTTTT
v_call: TRBV3-1/TRBV3-2; clone_size: .; d_call: .; j_call: TRBJ1-2; cdr3_aa: CASSQDALPGAGYTF; cdr3_nt: TGTGCCAGCAGCCAAGATGCCTTGCCAGGCGCTGGCTACACCTTC
v_call: TRBV19; clone_size: .; d_call: .; j_call: TRBJ1-2; cdr3_aa: CASSIKSQPGSNYGYTF; cdr3_nt: TGTGCCAGTAGTATAAAGAGCCAACCGGGATCTAACTATGGCTACACCTTC
v_call: TRBV12-5; clone_size: .; d_call: .; j_call: TRBJ1-5; cdr3_aa: CASGKAGAGYQPQHF; cdr3_nt: TGTGCTAGTGGCAAAGCAGGGGCTGGGTATCAGCCCCAGCATTTT
v_call: TRBV5-1; clone_size: .; d_call: .; j_call: TRBJ1-3; cdr3_aa: CASSAGGVRDTIYF; cdr3_nt: TGCGCCAGCAGCGCAGGCGGGGTTCGGGACACCATATATTTT
v_call: TRBV5-4; clone_size: few; d_call: TRBD2; j_call: TRBJ2-3; cdr3_aa: CASSPGTSGGATDTQYF; cdr3_nt: TGTGCCAGCAGCCCTGGGACTAGCGGGGGGGCCACAGATACGCAGTATTTT
v_call: TRBV5-1; clone_size: .; d_call: TRBD2; j_call: TRBJ2-3; cdr3_aa: CASSLVSGGANTDTQYF; cdr3_nt: TGCGCCAGCAGCTTGGTTAGCGGGGGGGCTAACACAGATACGCAGTATTTT
v_call: TRBV20-1; clone_size: .; d_call: TRBD2; j_call: TRBJ2-5; cdr3_aa: CSASSPFGGNQETQYF; cdr3_nt: TGCAGTGCTAGTTCACCTTTCGGGGGGAATCAAGAGACCCAGTACTTC
v_call: TRBV7-9; clone_size: .; d_call: TRBD2; j_call: TRBJ2-3; cdr3_aa: CASSYTGLAGGPYF; cdr3_nt: TGTGCCAGCAGCTATACGGGACTAGCGGGGGGGCCGTATTTT
v_call: TRBV19; clone_size: .; d_call: .; j_call: TRBJ1-2; cdr3_aa: CASSIDRHSSPRRYGYTF; cdr3_nt: TGTGCCAGTAGTATAGATCGGCACAGTTCACCCCGGAGGTATGGCTACACCTTC
v_call: TRBV12-5; clone_size: .; d_call: TRBD1; j_call: TRBJ2-7; cdr3_aa: CASGFTGQGAGREQYF; cdr3_nt: TGTGCTAGTGGTTTCACAGGGCAGGGGGCAGGGAGGGAGCAGTACTTC
v_call: TRBV5-1; clone_size: .; d_call: TRBD1; j_call: TRBJ1-2; cdr3_aa: CASSSAGGDYGYTF; cdr3_nt: TGCGCCAGCAGCTCGGCAGGGGGCGACTATGGCTACACCTTC
v_call: TRBV2; clone_size: few; d_call: TRBD1; j_call: TRBJ2-3; cdr3_aa: CASSSDRGVTDTQYF; cdr3_nt: TGTGCCAGCAGTTCGGACAGGGGAGTCACAGATACGCAGTATTTT
v_call: TRBV7-2; clone_size: .; d_call: TRBD2; j_call: TRBJ2-1; cdr3_aa: CASSLLPAGGSFYEQFF; cdr3_nt: TGTGCCAGCAGCTTATTACCCGCGGGGGGGTCTTTCTATGAGCAGTTCTTC
v_call: TRBV18; clone_size: .; d_call: .; j_call: TRBJ1-5; cdr3_aa: CASSPTAGTPQPQHF; cdr3_nt: TGTGCCAGCTCACCAACCGCCGGGACACCTCAGCCCCAGCATTTT
v_call: TRBV3-1/TRBV3-2; clone_size: few; d_call: .; j_call: TRBJ1-2; cdr3_aa: CASSHWGALNYGYTF; cdr3_nt: TGTGCCAGCAGCCATTGGGGAGCCCTAAACTATGGCTACACCTTC
v_call: TRBV27; clone_size: .; d_call: TRBD1; j_call: TRBJ2-1; cdr3_aa: CASRGGTGGYYNEQFF; cdr3_nt: TGTGCCAGCAGGGGAGGGACAGGGGGATACTACAATGAGCAGTTCTTC